These T cell receptor beta chains were read from a single sample in a study of beta chain features in type 1 diabetes. Sequencing used immunoSEQ multiplex PCR; TCRdb keeps in-frame clones, though not all of them. The sample contains 600,000 to 700,000 clones, 12% of which appear only once. Sequencing was carried out using naive CD4+ T cells from blood. The receptor source for this set is a man aged 25-40 years with type 1 diabetes. The CDR3 runs from the conserved cysteine through the conserved F or W. A D gene is named only where the DNA matches it firmly. Clone size is not always given. Where it is, it says once, few, many or a class for expanded clones.

clone size: few
V gene: TRBV4-2
J gene: TRBJ1-1
D gene: -
CDR3 protein: CASSQDPAQAFF
CDR3 DNA: TGTGCCAGCAGCCAAGACCCGGCACAAGCTTTCTTT

clone size: -
V gene: TRBV27
J gene: TRBJ1-6
D gene: -
CDR3 protein: CASSLQQPQHSPLHF
CDR3 DNA: TGTGCCAGCAGTTTACAACAGCCGCAGCATTCACCCCTCCACTTT

clone size: -
V gene: TRBV18
J gene: TRBJ2-7
D gene: -
CDR3 protein: CASSPPGKAYEQYF
CDR3 DNA: TGTGCCAGCTCACCACCGGGCAAGGCATACGAGCAGTACTTC

clone size: -
V gene: TRBV7-9
J gene: TRBJ2-2
D gene: -
CDR3 protein: CASSLDNPNTGELFF
CDR3 DNA: TGTGCCAGCAGCTTGGACAACCCGAACACCGGGGAGCTGTTTTTT

clone size: -
V gene: TRBV7-9
J gene: TRBJ2-3
D gene: -
CDR3 protein: CASSLLTRTDQDTQYF
CDR3 DNA: TGTGCCAGCAGCTTACTTACTAGGACTGATCAGGATACGCAGTATTTT

clone size: once
V gene: TRBV27
J gene: TRBJ2-5
D gene: -
CDR3 protein: CASRAQETQYF
CDR3 DNA: TGTGCCAGTAGGGCCCAAGAGACCCAGTACTTC

clone size: few
V gene: TRBV19
J gene: TRBJ1-2
D gene: -
CDR3 protein: CASSPSTANYGYTF
CDR3 DNA: TGTGCCAGTAGTCCGTCGACAGCCAACTATGGCTACACCTTC

clone size: few
V gene: TRBV5-1
J gene: TRBJ2-7
D gene: TRBD1
CDR3 protein: CASSLSQGAREQYF
CDR3 DNA: TGCGCCAGCAGCTTGAGTCAGGGGGCGCGGGAGCAGTACTTC

clone size: few
V gene: TRBV9
J gene: TRBJ2-1
D gene: -
CDR3 protein: CASSDGSDNEQFF
CDR3 DNA: TGTGCCAGCAGCGATGGCAGTGACAATGAGCAGTTCTTC

clone size: few
V gene: TRBV19
J gene: TRBJ2-4
D gene: TRBD2
CDR3 protein: CASSISVGGIDKNIQYF
CDR3 DNA: TGTGCCAGTAGTATATCGGTCGGGGGGATCGATAAAAACATTCAGTACTTC

clone size: -
V gene: TRBV5-4
J gene: TRBJ2-7
D gene: -
CDR3 protein: CASSPQGVGYEQYF
CDR3 DNA: TGTGCCAGCAGTCCACAGGGAGTTGGCTACGAGCAGTACTTC

clone size: -
V gene: TRBV6-5
J gene: TRBJ2-7
D gene: -
CDR3 protein: CASSYEGYEQYF
CDR3 DNA: TGTGCCAGCAGTTACGAGGGTTACGAGCAGTACTTC

clone size: few
V gene: TRBV11-2
J gene: TRBJ2-7
D gene: -
CDR3 protein: CASSLVRLSSYEQYF
CDR3 DNA: TGTGCCAGCAGCTTAGTGCGACTTTCCTCCTACGAGCAGTACTTC

clone size: -
V gene: TRBV27
J gene: TRBJ1-5
D gene: -
CDR3 protein: CASSLYSIGQPQHF
CDR3 DNA: TGTGCCAGCAGTTTATATAGTATTGGTCAGCCCCAGCATTTT

clone size: -
V gene: TRBV7-2
J gene: TRBJ1-2
D gene: -
CDR3 protein: CASGARGMDGYTF
CDR3 DNA: TGTGCCAGCGGGGCACGGGGGATGGATGGCTACACCTTC

clone size: few
V gene: TRBV7-2
J gene: TRBJ2-3
D gene: TRBD1
CDR3 protein: CASSLTGTGGTDTQYF
CDR3 DNA: TGTGCCAGCAGCCTTACCGGGACAGGGGGCACAGATACGCAGTATTTT

clone size: few
V gene: TRBV7-2
J gene: TRBJ1-1
D gene: -
CDR3 protein: CASSLLSLQDEAFF
CDR3 DNA: TGTGCCAGCAGCCTCCTCAGTCTCCAGGACGAAGCTTTCTTT

clone size: few
V gene: TRBV30
J gene: TRBJ2-3
D gene: TRBD1
CDR3 protein: CAWSIQGVIPGTQYF
CDR3 DNA: TGTGCCTGGAGTATCCAGGGGGTGATCCCGGGTACGCAGTATTTT

clone size: -
V gene: TRBV28
J gene: TRBJ2-7
D gene: -
CDR3 protein: CASSLGRFEQYF
CDR3 DNA: TGTGCCAGCAGTTTAGGGCGTTTCGAGCAGTACTTC

clone size: -
V gene: TRBV29-1
J gene: TRBJ1-2
D gene: -
CDR3 protein: CSVFQGGYTF
CDR3 DNA: TGCAGCGTTTTCCAAGGCGGCTACACCTTC

clone size: -
V gene: TRBV9
J gene: TRBJ2-3
D gene: TRBD2
CDR3 protein: CASSTRDYSDTQYF
CDR3 DNA: TGTGCCAGCAGCACCCGGGACTATTCAGATACGCAGTATTTT

clone size: -
V gene: TRBV27
J gene: TRBJ2-5
D gene: -
CDR3 protein: CASGQETQYF
CDR3 DNA: TGTGCCAGCGGTCAAGAGACCCAGTACTTC

clone size: -
V gene: TRBV6-5
J gene: TRBJ2-3
D gene: -
CDR3 protein: CASSSAGGSTDTQYF
CDR3 DNA: TGTGCCAGCTCCTCGGCGGGCGGTAGCACAGATACGCAGTATTTT

clone size: -
V gene: TRBV5-1
J gene: TRBJ2-1
D gene: TRBD1
CDR3 protein: CASSSPQGAVEQFF
CDR3 DNA: TGCGCCAGCAGCTCCCCTCAGGGGGCAGTTGAGCAGTTCTTC

clone size: -
V gene: TRBV18
J gene: TRBJ2-3
D gene: TRBD1
CDR3 protein: CASSPRQGETDTQYF
CDR3 DNA: TGTGCCAGCTCACCGCGACAGGGAGAGACAGATACGCAGTATTTT

clone size: -
V gene: TRBV7-9
J gene: TRBJ1-3
D gene: -
CDR3 protein: CAAGISGNTIYF
CDR3 DNA: TGTGCCGCCGGTATCTCTGGAAACACCATATATTTT

clone size: few
V gene: TRBV6-6
J gene: TRBJ1-1
D gene: TRBD1
CDR3 protein: CASSSRTGGVGEAFF
CDR3 DNA: TGTGCCAGCAGTTCTCGGACAGGGGGCGTAGGTGAAGCTTTCTTT

clone size: few
V gene: TRBV18
J gene: TRBJ2-5
D gene: -
CDR3 protein: CASSLDLETQYF
CDR3 DNA: TGTGCCAGCTCACTCGATTTAGAGACCCAGTACTTC

clone size: -
V gene: TRBV19
J gene: TRBJ2-3
D gene: TRBD1
CDR3 protein: CASSGDRGFTDTQYF
CDR3 DNA: TGTGCCAGTAGTGGGGACAGGGGATTCACAGATACGCAGTATTTT

clone size: -
V gene: TRBV9
J gene: TRBJ1-6
D gene: -
CDR3 protein: CASSVEAAAFGSPLHF
CDR3 DNA: TGTGCCAGCAGCGTAGAAGCGGCGGCATTCGGCTCACCCCTCCACTTT

clone size: few
V gene: TRBV2
J gene: TRBJ2-3
D gene: TRBD2
CDR3 protein: CASSRTSGYTDTQYF
CDR3 DNA: TGTGCCAGCAGCCGGACTAGCGGTTACACAGATACGCAGTATTTT

clone size: -
V gene: TRBV19
J gene: TRBJ1-5
D gene: TRBD1
CDR3 protein: CAIGEGANNQPQHF
CDR3 DNA: TGTGCCATCGGGGAGGGGGCGAATAATCAGCCCCAGCATTTT

clone size: few
V gene: TRBV5-1
J gene: TRBJ2-1
D gene: -
CDR3 protein: CASSLGSSYNEQFF
CDR3 DNA: TGCGCCAGCAGCTTAGGCAGCTCCTACAATGAGCAGTTCTTC

clone size: few
V gene: TRBV11-2
J gene: TRBJ2-1
D gene: -
CDR3 protein: CASSHPIAGEQFF
CDR3 DNA: TGTGCCAGCAGCCACCCCATAGCCGGTGAGCAGTTCTTC

clone size: -
V gene: TRBV18
J gene: TRBJ1-1
D gene: -
CDR3 protein: CASSPSGDGGTEAFF
CDR3 DNA: TGTGCCAGCTCACCGTCAGGGGACGGAGGCACTGAAGCTTTCTTT

clone size: -
V gene: TRBV7-6
J gene: TRBJ2-7
D gene: -
CDR3 protein: CASSLRTAGSEQYF
CDR3 DNA: TGTGCCAGCAGCTTAAGGACGGCCGGTTCGGAGCAGTACTTC

clone size: few
V gene: TRBV5-6
J gene: TRBJ1-4
D gene: TRBD1
CDR3 protein: CASSGADREEKLFF
CDR3 DNA: TGTGCCAGCAGCGGGGCGGACAGGGAGGAAAAACTGTTTTTT

clone size: few
V gene: TRBV5-4
J gene: TRBJ2-1
D gene: TRBD1
CDR3 protein: CASSWAGTGVNEQFF
CDR3 DNA: TGTGCCAGCAGCTGGGCCGGGACAGGGGTCAATGAGCAGTTCTTC

clone size: -
V gene: TRBV27
J gene: TRBJ2-2
D gene: TRBD1
CDR3 protein: CASSHSGTGVRELFF
CDR3 DNA: TGTGCCAGCAGTCATTCGGGGACAGGGGTCCGGGAGCTGTTTTTT

clone size: -
V gene: TRBV30
J gene: TRBJ1-6
D gene: -
CDR3 protein: CAWSVPRVNSPLHF
CDR3 DNA: TGTGCCTGGAGTGTACCCAGGGTTAATTCACCCCTCCACTTT

clone size: -
V gene: TRBV27
J gene: TRBJ2-1
D gene: -
CDR3 protein: CASSSLRELEFF
CDR3 DNA: TGTGCCAGCAGTAGCCTCAGGGAGTTGGAGTTCTTC

clone size: few
V gene: TRBV7-2
J gene: TRBJ2-3
D gene: -
CDR3 protein: CASSLIADPSTDTQYF
CDR3 DNA: TGTGCCAGCAGCCTAATAGCGGACCCTAGCACAGATACGCAGTATTTT

clone size: few
V gene: TRBV18
J gene: TRBJ1-1
D gene: TRBD1
CDR3 protein: CASSPLDRVGAFF
CDR3 DNA: TGTGCCAGCTCACCCTTAGACAGGGTTGGTGCTTTCTTT

clone size: -
V gene: TRBV25-1
J gene: TRBJ2-7
D gene: -
CDR3 protein: CASGLGELEQYF
CDR3 DNA: TGTGCCAGCGGGCTAGGCGAACTCGAGCAGTACTTC

clone size: -
V gene: TRBV4-2
J gene: TRBJ2-2
D gene: TRBD2
CDR3 protein: CASSQVIQRENTGELFF
CDR3 DNA: TGTGCCAGCAGCCAAGTCATCCAGCGGGAGAACACCGGGGAGCTGTTTTTT

clone size: -
V gene: TRBV10-2
J gene: TRBJ1-5
D gene: -
CDR3 protein: CASSESGGTANQPQHF
CDR3 DNA: TGCGCCAGCAGTGAGTCGGGTGGTACTGCCAATCAGCCCCAGCATTTT

clone size: few
V gene: TRBV7-6
J gene: TRBJ1-4
D gene: -
CDR3 protein: CASSFSHGENEKLFF
CDR3 DNA: TGTGCCAGCAGCTTTTCGCATGGAGAAAATGAAAAACTGTTTTTT

clone size: few
V gene: TRBV19
J gene: TRBJ2-2
D gene: -
CDR3 protein: CASSLSRDTGELFF
CDR3 DNA: TGTGCCAGTAGTCTGTCCCGGGACACCGGGGAGCTGTTTTTT

clone size: -
V gene: TRBV15
J gene: TRBJ1-5
D gene: TRBD1
CDR3 protein: CATADGTGGYQPQHF
CDR3 DNA: TGTGCCACCGCGGACGGGACAGGGGGCTATCAGCCCCAGCATTTT

clone size: -
V gene: TRBV29-1
J gene: TRBJ1-1
D gene: TRBD1
CDR3 protein: CSVQRDRGPTEAFF
CDR3 DNA: TGCAGCGTCCAGCGCGACAGGGGGCCCACTGAAGCTTTCTTT

clone size: few
V gene: TRBV7-2
J gene: TRBJ2-6
D gene: TRBD1
CDR3 protein: CASSSGAPGQASGANVLTF
CDR3 DNA: TGTGCCAGCAGCTCTGGCGCCCCGGGACAGGCTTCTGGGGCCAACGTCCTGACTTTC

clone size: -
V gene: TRBV7-2
J gene: TRBJ1-1
D gene: -
CDR3 protein: CASRGFALNTEAFF
CDR3 DNA: TGTGCCAGCAGGGGATTTGCGCTAAACACTGAAGCTTTCTTT

clone size: -
V gene: TRBV13
J gene: TRBJ1-4
D gene: TRBD1
CDR3 protein: CASSSYPGQGTHNEKLFF
CDR3 DNA: TGTGCCAGCAGCTCATACCCGGGACAGGGAACTCATAATGAAAAACTGTTTTTT

clone size: few
V gene: TRBV5-1
J gene: TRBJ1-1
D gene: -
CDR3 protein: CASSFGEVGTEAFF
CDR3 DNA: TGCGCCAGCAGCTTTGGGGAGGTGGGCACTGAAGCTTTCTTT

clone size: few
V gene: TRBV19
J gene: TRBJ1-1
D gene: TRBD1
CDR3 protein: CASNPGQVNTEAFF
CDR3 DNA: TGTGCCAGTAATCCGGGACAGGTTAACACTGAAGCTTTCTTT